Listed here are 19 T cell receptor beta chains from one sample, sequenced in a study of CD8+ T cells in alopecia areata. Following extraction, RNA underwent reverse transcription to cDNA, which served as the sequencing template. The table came from immunoSEQ multiplex PCR; TCRdb's copy has only in-frame clones and leaves some out. The sample contains 90,000 to 120,000 clones, under 60% of which appear only once. Material for sequencing was NKG2D-low CD8+ T cells sorted from blood. These receptors were taken from a human donor with alopecia areata.

This sequence joins TRBV6-6 and TRBJ2-7; D not certain. This CDR3 comprises 14 residues. V lost 5 bases and J lost 0, with 11 bases in between. Germline V gene data show CDR1 as MNHNY and CDR2 as SVGAGI (reference sequence). CDR3 protein: CASSQTWGSYEQYF. The CDR3 bases are TGTGCCAGCAGTCAAACTTGGGGCTCCTACGAGCAGTACTTC.

This clone has a handful of counts. V usage is TRBV28 and J usage is TRBJ1-1, with 7 bases that match TRBD1. CDR1 is MDHEN, CDR2 SYDVKM, per germline. With 4 bases clipped from V and 4 bases from J, the junction kept 6 bases outside the gene matches. The length of the CDR3 is 14 residues. The CDR3 nucleotides read TGTGCCAGCAGTTCGGACAGGAGGGGCACTGAAGCTTTCTTT. Translation: CASSSDRRGTEAFF. Full variable domain (outside the CDR3, taken from reference TRBV28 and TRBJ1-1): DVKVTQSSRYLVKRTGEKVFLECVQDMDHENMFWYRQDPGLGLRLIYFSYDVKMKEKGDIPEGYSVSREKKERFSLILESASTNQTSMYLCASSSDRRGTEAFFGQGTRLTVV.

The chain couples TRBV11-2 to TRBJ2-2; unclear D gene. V shed 5 bases and J shed 6 bases, with 7 bases lying between them. This CDR3 comprises 12 residues. CDR1 and CDR2 (germline): SGHAT, FQNNGV. The CDR3 DNA sequence: TGTGCCAGCAGCCTGTTCGCCGGGGAGCTGTTTTTT. This sequence encodes CASSLFAGELFF. The full variable domain, rest sourced from reference TRBV11-2 and TRBJ2-2, is EAGVAQSPRYKIIEKRQSVAFWCNPISGHATLYWYQQILGQGPKLLIQFQNNGVVDDSQLPKDRFSAERLKGVDSTLKIQPAKLEDSAVYLCASSLFAGELFFGEGSRLTVL.

The CDR3 sequence: CASSLAPETQYF. CDR3 nucleotide sequence: TGTGCCAGCAGCTTAGCCCCAGAGACCCAGTACTTC. The rearrangement joins TRBV13 to TRBJ2-5; D not certain. Germline V gene sequence: CDR1 PRHDT, CDR2 FYEKMQ (reference sequence). The germline V and J ends were trimmed by 1 base and 4 bases, with 4 bases remaining between them. The CDR3 has 12 amino acids.

V usage is TRBV6-4 and J usage is TRBJ2-3; 7 bases are shared with TRBD2. Trimming removed 2 bases from V and 1 base from J; junction bases left unmatched: 3. This CDR3 is 15 amino acids long. Per the germline V gene, CDR1 is MRHNA and CDR2 is SNTAGT. The chain's CDR3 is CASSDGLAGTDTQYF. DNA of the CDR3: TGTGCCAGCAGTGACGGGCTAGCGGGCACAGATACGCAGTATTTT.

In its sample, this clone was seen once. The V call is TRBV9, the J call TRBJ2-1; D might be TRBD1 (6 bases). Germline lookup yields CDR1 SGDLS and CDR2 YYNGEE. Trimming stripped 3 bases from V and 0 bases from J, with 16 bases between. This CDR3 has 17 amino acids. CDR3 amino acids: CASSAPRGLSSYNEQFF. The DNA of the CDR3 is TGTGCCAGCAGCGCGCCCAGGGGATTAAGCTCCTACAATGAGCAGTTCTTC.

This clone was seen more than once but under ten times. V is TRBV10-3 and J is TRBJ2-3, with 7 bases aligning to TRBD1. The CDR3 covers 18 residues. Germline V lookup: CDR1 ENHRY, CDR2 SYGVKD. Losses at the gene ends were 0 bases for V and 4 bases for J; bases not matched to a gene: 13. Here the CDR3 DNA reads TGTGCCATCAGTGAGTCCTCGAACAGGGGACAGTCATCAGATACGCAGTATTTT. Translated: CAISESSNRGQSSDTQYF.

The genes are TRBV29-1 and TRBJ2-1; 9 bases map to TRBD1. The junction had 10 bases not matched to a gene; V was cut back by 3 bases and J by 4 bases. The CDR3 is made up of 16 amino acids. Germline V gene sequence: CDR1 SQVTM, CDR2 ANQGSEA. The DNA for the CDR3 is TGCAGCGTTGAGGGCTCCGGGACAGGGAAGTACAATGAGCAGTTCTTC. Translated, it gives CSVEGSGTGKYNEQFF.

The J gene is TRBJ2-3, the V gene TRBV19, with D tentatively TRBD1 or TRBD2 (6 bases each). There are 15 residues in the CDR3. V was cut by 5 bases and J by 4 bases, with 16 bases left in between. CDR1 is LNHDA and CDR2 is SQIVND in the germline V gene (reference sequence). Here the CDR3 reads CASSGVGGGADTQYF. The CDR3 DNA follows: TGTGCCAGTAGTGGAGTTGGAGGGGGAGCAGATACGCAGTATTTT.

This clone was detected a few times. V usage is TRBV14 and J usage is TRBJ2-4; TRBD1 matches at 7 bases. The ends lost 3 bases at V and 2 bases at J; junction bases unmatched: 7. Germline CDR1 reads SGHDN; CDR2 reads FVKESK. This CDR3 region has 16 residues. The CDR3 sequence is CASSHRQGWTKNIQYF. CDR3 nucleotides: TGTGCCAGCAGCCACCGACAGGGCTGGACCAAAAACATTCAGTACTTC.

The chain's CDR3 is CASSPGTLQGEQFF. The CDR3 nucleotides are TGTGCCAGCAGCCCAGGGACTCTCCAAGGGGAGCAGTTCTTC. The chain employs TRBV4-2 and TRBJ2-1; possible D gene TRBD2, 6 bases. The V end lost 4 bases, the J end lost 10 bases, and 17 bases lay between the germline ends. Per the germline V gene, CDR1 is LGHNA and CDR2 is YNFKEQ. The CDR3 runs to 14 residues.

The chain carries TRBV6-5 and TRBJ2-5; the D call may be TRBD1 or TRBD2 (6 bases each). CDR1 is MNHEY, CDR2 SVGAGI, per germline. Between the trimmed V and J ends, which lost 5 bases and 5 bases, there was a span of 15 bases. This CDR3 has 14 amino acids. Here the CDR3 reads CASSTEGVGETQYF. CDR3 nucleotides: TGTGCCAGCAGTACGGAGGGGGTAGGGGAGACCCAGTACTTC.

The rearrangement uses TRBV19 and TRBJ1-1, with D unclear. Germline CDR1 reads LNHDA; CDR2 reads SQIVND (reference sequence). The CDR3 has 13 residues. The V end lost 8 bases, the J end lost 7 bases, and 17 bases lay between the germline ends. The CDR3 bases are TGTGCCAGTGGGGTGCTGGGATCGGGTGAAGCTTTCTTT. It is translated as CASGVLGSGEAFF.

CDR3 sequence (DNA): TGCGCCAGCAGCTGGACAGGGGCCCCAGTCTACGAGCAGTACTTC. It codes for CASSWTGAPVYEQYF. The chain recombines TRBV5-1 with TRBJ2-7; 9 bases line up with TRBD1. The CDR3 has 15 amino acids. Germline assignment: CDR1 SGHRS and CDR2 YFSETQ. V shed 3 bases, J shed 3 bases, and the junction held 7 bases outside the gene matches.

This chain joins TRBV4-1 and TRBJ2-1, with D perhaps TRBD1 (6 bases). In germline, CDR1 is MGHRA, CDR2 YSYEKL. The CDR3 contains 13 residues. V was shortened by 4 bases and J by 3 bases, with 7 bases between the two germline ends. CDR3 in DNA: TGCGCCAGCAGCCCGGGACACTACAATGAGCAGTTCTTC. As protein: CASSPGHYNEQFF.

V is TRBV7-9 and J is TRBJ2-1; 10 nucleotides match TRBD2. The CDR3 is made up of 18 amino acids. The ends lost 1 base at V and 4 bases at J; junction bases unmatched: 10. The V gene's germline CDR1 is SEHNR and CDR2 FQNEAQ (reference sequence). This CDR3 reads CASSLVSSGRAGYNEQFF. DNA for the CDR3: TGTGCCAGCAGCTTAGTTTCCAGCGGGAGGGCCGGATACAATGAGCAGTTCTTC.

The J gene is TRBJ1-1, the V gene TRBV30; tentatively, D is TRBD1 (5 bases). V was trimmed by 0 bases and J by 4 bases, leaving 9 bases between them. CDR3 length: 13 residues. The germline V gene encodes CDR1 GTSNPN and CDR2 SVGIG (reference sequence). The CDR3 nucleotides are TGTGCCTGGAGTGTGGCGGGGGGCACTGAAGCTTTCTTT. It translates to CAWSVAGGTEAFF.

The V and J genes are TRBV5-1 and TRBJ2-1; TRBD2 aligns across 15 bases. The V gene's germline CDR1 is SGHRS and CDR2 YFSETQ. Trimming took 8 bases from V and 3 from J; bases not matched to a gene: 9. The CDR3 is 17 residues long. The CDR3 here is CARYGTSGRIGYNEQFF. CDR3 DNA: TGCGCCAGGTATGGGACTAGCGGGAGGATCGGCTACAATGAGCAGTTCTTC.

On this clone itself: A junction end diverges from the germline sequence, so it may reflect a read error. Additional DNA sequences in this sample encode the identical CDR3. V gene TRBV5-4 combines with J gene TRBJ2-1, with 10 nucleotides matching TRBD2. CDR1 is SGHNT, CDR2 YYREEE, per germline (reference sequence). CDR3 size: 17 residues. CDR3 in amino acids: CASRGTSVEGSYNEQFF. The CDR3 nucleotides read TGCGCCAGCAGGGGGACTAGCGTCGAGGGGTCCTACAATGAGCAGTTCTTC.